The T cell receptor (beta chain) under discussion was sequenced for a study of T-cell reconstitution after alpha-beta-depleted transplantation in children. Whole-study findings and limits: It was reported that alpha-beta T cells came from several hundred expanded graft clones (about two months after transplant).

Worth noting for this clonotype: Its antigen is currently unknown.

The CDR3 is 16 amino acids. Between the trimmed V and J ends, which lost 4 bases and 0 bases, there was a span of 14 bases. The germline V gene encodes CDR1 SGHKS and CDR2 YYEKEE (reference sequence). The TCRbeta library was prepared with unique molecular identifiers. Each CDR3 protein gets one entry after TCRdb re-called the PCR reads with MiXCR. Among 700,000 or so distinct CDR3 sequences, about an eighth were seen once, and the ten largest hold 0.79%. The sample consisted of PBMCs, taken before TCRalphabeta/CD19-depleted stem cell transplant. The chain couples TRBV5-5 to TRBJ1-5, with D perhaps TRBD1 (5 bases). The receptor's source is a girl under 10 years old with congenital amegakaryocytic thrombocytopenia, due to receive a stem cell transplant. The CDR3 DNA reads as TGTGCCAGCAGCCCCCTGGTGACAGTTAGCAATCAGCCCCAGCATTTT. Protein sequence: CASSPLVTVSNQPQHF.